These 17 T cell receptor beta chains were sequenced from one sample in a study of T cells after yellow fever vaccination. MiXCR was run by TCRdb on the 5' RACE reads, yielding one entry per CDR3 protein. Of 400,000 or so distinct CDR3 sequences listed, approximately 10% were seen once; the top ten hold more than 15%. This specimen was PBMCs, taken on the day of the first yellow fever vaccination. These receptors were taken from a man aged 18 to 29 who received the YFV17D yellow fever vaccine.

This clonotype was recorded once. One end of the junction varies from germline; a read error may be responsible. The CDR3 loop is CALRGGPVGEAFF. In DNA, the CDR3 is TGTGCCCTCAGGGGGGGCCCGGTCGGTGAAGCTTTCTTT. V gene TRBV10-3 combines with J gene TRBJ1-1, with 7 bases that match TRBD1. Germline CDR1 ENHRY, CDR2 SYGVKD. The CDR3 has 13 residues.

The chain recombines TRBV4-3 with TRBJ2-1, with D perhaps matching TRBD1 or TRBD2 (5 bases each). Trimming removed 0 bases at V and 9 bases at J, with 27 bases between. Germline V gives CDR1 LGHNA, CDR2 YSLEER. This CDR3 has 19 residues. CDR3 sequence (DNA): TGCGCCAGCAGCCAAGAGGTACCTCGAATTAGGGCTTCTGGGGGTGAGCAGTTCTTC. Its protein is CASSQEVPRIRASGGEQFF.

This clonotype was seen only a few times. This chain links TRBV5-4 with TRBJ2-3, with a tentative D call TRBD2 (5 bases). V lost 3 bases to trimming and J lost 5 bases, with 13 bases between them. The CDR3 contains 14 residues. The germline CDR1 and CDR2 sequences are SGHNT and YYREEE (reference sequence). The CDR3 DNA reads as TGTGCCAGCAGCTCAGCGGCTACACAAGATACGCAGTATTTT. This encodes CASSSAATQDTQYF.

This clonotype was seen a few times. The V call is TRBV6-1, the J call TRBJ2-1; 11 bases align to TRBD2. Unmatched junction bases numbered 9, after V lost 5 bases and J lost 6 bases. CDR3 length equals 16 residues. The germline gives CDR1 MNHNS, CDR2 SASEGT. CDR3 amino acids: CASSPPGTSGTNEQFF. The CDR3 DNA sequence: TGTGCCAGCAGTCCCCCGGGGACTAGCGGAACCAATGAGCAGTTCTTC.

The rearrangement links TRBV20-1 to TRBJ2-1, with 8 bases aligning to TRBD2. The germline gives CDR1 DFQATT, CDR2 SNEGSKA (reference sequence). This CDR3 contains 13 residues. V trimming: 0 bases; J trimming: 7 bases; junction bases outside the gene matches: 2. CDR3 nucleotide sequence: TGCAGTGCTAGAGACGGGAGGGTAAATGAGCAGTTCTTC. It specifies CSARDGRVNEQFF.

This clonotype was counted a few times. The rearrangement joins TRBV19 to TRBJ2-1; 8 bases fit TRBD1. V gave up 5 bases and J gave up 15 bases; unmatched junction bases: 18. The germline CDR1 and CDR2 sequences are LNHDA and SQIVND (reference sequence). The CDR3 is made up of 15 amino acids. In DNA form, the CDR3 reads TGTGCCAGTAGTCTCCGGACAGGGAGGTTGGTCCATCGGTTCTTC. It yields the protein CASSLRTGRLVHRFF.

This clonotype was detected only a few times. The CDR3 loop is CASSFDREETQYF. The DNA for the CDR3 is TGTGCCAGCAGCTTTGACAGGGAAGAGACCCAGTACTTC. The chain has TRBV7-2 and TRBJ2-5; 7 nucleotides line up with TRBD1. The CDR3 runs 13 residues. The germline V gene encodes CDR1 SGHTA and CDR2 FQGNSA. After removal of 3 bases from V and 3 bases from J, the junction contained 1 base not matched to a gene.

CDR3 residues: CASNRLTNTEAFF. CDR3 nucleotides: TGTGCCAGCAATAGACTGACGAACACTGAAGCTTTCTTT. The V and J genes are TRBV6-6 and TRBJ1-1; D remains ambiguous. CDR3 length equals 13 residues. The V end was cut by 7 bases, the J end by 1 base, with 10 bases between. CDR1 and CDR2 (germline): MNHNY, SVGAGI (reference sequence).

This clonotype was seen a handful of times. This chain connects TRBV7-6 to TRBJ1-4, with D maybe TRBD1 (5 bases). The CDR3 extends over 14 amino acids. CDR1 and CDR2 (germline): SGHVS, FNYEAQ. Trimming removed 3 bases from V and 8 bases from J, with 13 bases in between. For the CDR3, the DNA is TGTGCCAGCAGCTTTGGACCTAAGGGGGAAAAACTGTTTTTT. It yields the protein CASSFGPKGEKLFF.

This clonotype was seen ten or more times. CDR3 sequence: CASSLQGGYGYTF. The CDR3 DNA follows: TGTGCCAGCAGCTTACAGGGGGGCTATGGCTACACCTTC. The chain combines TRBV12-3 or TRBV12-4 with TRBJ1-2, with TRBD1 matching 8 bases. V gave up 6 bases and J gave up 4 bases; unmatched junction bases: 4. CDR3 length equals 13 residues.

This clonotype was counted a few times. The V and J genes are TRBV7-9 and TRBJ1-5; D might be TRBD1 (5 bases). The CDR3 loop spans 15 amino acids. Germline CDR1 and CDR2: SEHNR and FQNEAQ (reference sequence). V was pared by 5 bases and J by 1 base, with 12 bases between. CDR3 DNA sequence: TGTGCCAGCAGCCCGGGCCGGGGCAGCAATCAGCCCCAGCATTTT. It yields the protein CASSPGRGSNQPQHF.

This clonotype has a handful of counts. CDR3 in DNA: TGTGCCAGCAGCTCCAGTAGCGGTTCCTACAATGAGCAGTTCTTC. Translating gives CASSSSSGSYNEQFF. The chain couples TRBV9 to TRBJ2-1; weak D call: TRBD2 (6 bases). The CDR3 covers 15 residues. Germline CDR1 is SGDLS and CDR2 is YYNGEE. The ends were cut back, 4 bases at V and 1 base at J, with 12 bases in the middle.

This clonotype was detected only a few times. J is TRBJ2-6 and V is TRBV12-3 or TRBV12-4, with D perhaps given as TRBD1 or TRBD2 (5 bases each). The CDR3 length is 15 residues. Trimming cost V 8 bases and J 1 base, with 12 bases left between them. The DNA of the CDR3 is TGTGCCAGCCTCCGGTGGGGGTCTGGGGCCAACGTCCTGACTTTC. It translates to CASLRWGSGANVLTF.

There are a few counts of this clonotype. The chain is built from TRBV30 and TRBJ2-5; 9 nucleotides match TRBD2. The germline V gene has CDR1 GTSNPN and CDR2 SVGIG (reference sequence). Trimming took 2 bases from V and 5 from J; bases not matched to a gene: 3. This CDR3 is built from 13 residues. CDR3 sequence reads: CAWSIAGAETQYF. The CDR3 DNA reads TGTGCCTGGAGTATAGCGGGGGCGGAGACCCAGTACTTC.

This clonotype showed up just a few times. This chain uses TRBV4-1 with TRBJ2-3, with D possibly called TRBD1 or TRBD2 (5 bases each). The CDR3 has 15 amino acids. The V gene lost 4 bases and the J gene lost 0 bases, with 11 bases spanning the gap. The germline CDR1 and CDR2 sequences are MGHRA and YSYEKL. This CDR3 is CASSRRDQSTDTQYF. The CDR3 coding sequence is TGCGCCAGCAGCCGCCGGGACCAAAGCACAGATACGCAGTATTTT.

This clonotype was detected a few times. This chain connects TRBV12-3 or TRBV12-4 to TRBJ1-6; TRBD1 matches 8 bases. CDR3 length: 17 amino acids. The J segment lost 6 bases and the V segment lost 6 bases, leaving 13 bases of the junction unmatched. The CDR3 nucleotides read TGTGCCAGCAGCCCAAGAGGGCAGGGGGCTGGTAATTCACCCCTCCACTTT. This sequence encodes CASSPRGQGAGNSPLHF.

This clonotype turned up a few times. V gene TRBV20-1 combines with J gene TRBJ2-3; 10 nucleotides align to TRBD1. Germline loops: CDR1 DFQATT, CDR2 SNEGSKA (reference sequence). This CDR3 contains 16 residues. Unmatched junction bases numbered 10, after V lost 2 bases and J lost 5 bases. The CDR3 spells CSARRDRGRGQDTQYF. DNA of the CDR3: TGCAGTGCTAGACGCGACAGGGGGCGAGGACAAGATACGCAGTATTTT.